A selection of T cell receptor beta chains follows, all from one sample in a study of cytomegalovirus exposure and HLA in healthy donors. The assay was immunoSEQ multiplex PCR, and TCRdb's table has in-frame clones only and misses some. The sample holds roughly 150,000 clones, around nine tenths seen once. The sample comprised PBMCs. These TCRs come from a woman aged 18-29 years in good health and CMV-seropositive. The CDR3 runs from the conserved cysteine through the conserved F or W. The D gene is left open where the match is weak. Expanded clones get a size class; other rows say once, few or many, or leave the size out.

cdr3_aa: CASSPTGGTEAFF; cdr3_nt: TGTGCCAGCAGCCCGACAGGGGGCACTGAAGCTTTCTTT; clone_size: .; v_call: TRBV2; j_call: TRBJ1-1; d_call: TRBD1
cdr3_aa: CASSPWEAGANVLTF; cdr3_nt: TGTGCCAGCAGTCCCTGGGAGGCTGGGGCCAACGTCCTGACTTTC; clone_size: .; v_call: TRBV27; j_call: TRBJ2-6; d_call: .
cdr3_aa: CASRGTDSYEQYF; cdr3_nt: TGTGCCAGCAGAGGAACCGACAGCTACGAGCAGTACTTC; clone_size: once; v_call: TRBV13; j_call: TRBJ2-7; d_call: .
cdr3_aa: CASSTDRGRVGANVLTF; cdr3_nt: TGTGCCAGTAGTACTGACAGGGGGCGGGTTGGGGCCAACGTCCTGACTTTC; clone_size: .; v_call: TRBV19; j_call: TRBJ2-6; d_call: TRBD1
cdr3_aa: CASSELLAGELFF; cdr3_nt: TGTGCCAGCTCGGAGCTGCTCGCCGGGGAGCTGTTTTTT; clone_size: .; v_call: TRBV6-5; j_call: TRBJ2-2; d_call: .
cdr3_aa: CASSVSGYEQYF; cdr3_nt: TGTGCCAGCAGTGTGTCCGGTTACGAGCAGTACTTC; clone_size: few; v_call: TRBV28; j_call: TRBJ2-7; d_call: .
cdr3_aa: CASSTYSGDEQYF; cdr3_nt: TGTGCCAGTAGTACATATAGCGGGGACGAGCAGTACTTC; clone_size: .; v_call: TRBV19; j_call: TRBJ2-7; d_call: TRBD2
cdr3_aa: CASSKEGYNEQFF; cdr3_nt: TGCGCCAGCAGTAAGGAGGGTTACAATGAGCAGTTCTTC; clone_size: .; v_call: TRBV4-1; j_call: TRBJ2-1; d_call: .
cdr3_aa: CSVPILQGTDTQYF; cdr3_nt: TGCAGCGTTCCCATATTACAGGGAACAGATACGCAGTATTTT; clone_size: .; v_call: TRBV29-1; j_call: TRBJ2-3; d_call: .
cdr3_aa: CASSPRTSGSNEQFF; cdr3_nt: TGCGCCAGCAGCCCCCGGACTAGCGGGAGCAATGAGCAGTTCTTC; clone_size: few; v_call: TRBV5-1; j_call: TRBJ2-1; d_call: TRBD2
cdr3_aa: CASSQGRPSGSGLHYEQYF; cdr3_nt: TGCGCCAGCAGCCAAGGGAGGCCTAGCGGGAGCGGTTTACACTACGAGCAGTACTTC; clone_size: .; v_call: TRBV4-3; j_call: TRBJ2-7; d_call: TRBD2
cdr3_aa: CASSYRGSGANVLTF; cdr3_nt: TGTGCCAGCAGTTACCGGGGGTCTGGGGCCAACGTCCTGACTTTC; clone_size: .; v_call: TRBV6-5; j_call: TRBJ2-6; d_call: .
cdr3_aa: CSVEQGASYEQYF; cdr3_nt: TGCAGCGTTGAACAGGGGGCATCCTACGAGCAGTACTTC; clone_size: .; v_call: TRBV29-1; j_call: TRBJ2-7; d_call: TRBD1
cdr3_aa: CASSEKGAEADTQYF; cdr3_nt: TGTGCCAGCAGTGAAAAGGGCGCGGAGGCAGATACGCAGTATTTT; clone_size: .; v_call: TRBV6-4; j_call: TRBJ2-3; d_call: .
cdr3_aa: CSVEDRGLYGYTF; cdr3_nt: TGCAGCGTGGAGGACAGGGGACTCTATGGCTACACCTTC; clone_size: .; v_call: TRBV29-1; j_call: TRBJ1-2; d_call: TRBD1
cdr3_aa: CASSLGLAAYNEQFF; cdr3_nt: TGTGCCAGCAGCCTCGGACTAGCGGCCTACAATGAGCAGTTCTTC; clone_size: .; v_call: TRBV7-6; j_call: TRBJ2-1; d_call: TRBD2
cdr3_aa: CASLPHVGVEYYEQYF; cdr3_nt: TGCGCCAGCCTGCCCCATGTCGGAGTGGAGTACTACGAGCAGTACTTC; clone_size: once; v_call: TRBV5-1; j_call: TRBJ2-7; d_call: .
cdr3_aa: CASSLQGADTGELFF; cdr3_nt: TGCGCCAGCAGCTTACAGGGGGCTGACACCGGGGAGCTGTTTTTT; clone_size: .; v_call: TRBV5-1; j_call: TRBJ2-2; d_call: TRBD1
cdr3_aa: CSADRGRGNQPQHF; cdr3_nt: TGCAGCGCTGACCGCGGCAGGGGGAATCAGCCCCAGCATTTT; clone_size: .; v_call: TRBV29-1; j_call: TRBJ1-5; d_call: TRBD1
cdr3_aa: CSVKGDGSAVWRQYF; cdr3_nt: TGCAGCGTGAAGGGGGACGGCTCTGCTGTATGGCGGCAGTACTTC; clone_size: few; v_call: TRBV29-1; j_call: TRBJ2-7; d_call: .
cdr3_aa: CASSVEAGTGEQYF; cdr3_nt: TGTGCCAGCAGTGTAGAGGCAGGGACAGGCGAGCAGTACTTC; clone_size: .; v_call: TRBV6-1; j_call: TRBJ2-7; d_call: TRBD1
cdr3_aa: CATSRGSSSTDTQYF; cdr3_nt: TGTGCCACCAGCAGAGGTTCCTCTAGCACAGATACGCAGTATTTT; clone_size: .; v_call: TRBV15; j_call: TRBJ2-3; d_call: .
cdr3_aa: CASSSRDRVFGNTIYF; cdr3_nt: TGTGCCAGCAGCTCCCGGGACAGGGTATTTGGAAACACCATATATTTT; clone_size: .; v_call: TRBV7-2; j_call: TRBJ1-3; d_call: TRBD1
cdr3_aa: CASSLDFTGVSYNEQFF; cdr3_nt: TGTGCCAGCAGCTTGGATTTCACGGGAGTGTCGTACAATGAGCAGTTCTTC; clone_size: .; v_call: TRBV5-8; j_call: TRBJ2-1; d_call: .
cdr3_aa: CASSKRGTGGPTDTQYF; cdr3_nt: TGTGCCAGCAGCAAACGAGGAACGGGAGGGCCCACAGATACGCAGTATTTT; clone_size: .; v_call: TRBV9; j_call: TRBJ2-3; d_call: TRBD2
cdr3_aa: CASTTATGDEQYF; cdr3_nt: TGTGCCAGCACAACGGCTACAGGGGACGAGCAGTACTTC; clone_size: once; v_call: TRBV18; j_call: TRBJ2-7; d_call: TRBD1
cdr3_aa: CASSLGLAADTQYF; cdr3_nt: TGCGCCAGCAGCTTGGGACTAGCGGCGGATACGCAGTATTTT; clone_size: .; v_call: TRBV5-1; j_call: TRBJ2-3; d_call: TRBD2
cdr3_aa: CAWSVTLIYGYTF; cdr3_nt: TGTGCCTGGAGTGTGACACTCATCTATGGCTACACCTTC; clone_size: .; v_call: TRBV30; j_call: TRBJ1-2; d_call: .
cdr3_aa: CAISDPVAGKIQETQYF; cdr3_nt: TGTGCCATCAGTGACCCTGTTGCCGGGAAGATCCAAGAGACCCAGTACTTC; clone_size: .; v_call: TRBV10-3; j_call: TRBJ2-5; d_call: .
cdr3_aa: CASSDRAPLYSSSYEQYF; cdr3_nt: TGTGCCAGCAGTGACAGGGCCCCTCTTTATTCCTCCTCCTACGAGCAGTACTTC; clone_size: .; v_call: TRBV6-1; j_call: TRBJ2-7; d_call: .